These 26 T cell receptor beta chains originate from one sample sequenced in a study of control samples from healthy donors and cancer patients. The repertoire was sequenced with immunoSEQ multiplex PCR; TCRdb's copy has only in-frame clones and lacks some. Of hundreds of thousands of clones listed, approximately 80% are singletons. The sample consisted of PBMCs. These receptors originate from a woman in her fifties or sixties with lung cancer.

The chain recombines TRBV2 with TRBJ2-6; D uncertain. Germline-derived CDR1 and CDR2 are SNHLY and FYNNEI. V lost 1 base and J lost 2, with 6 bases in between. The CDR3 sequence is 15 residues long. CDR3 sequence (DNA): TGTGCCAGCAGTGAAGGCCAGCCTGGGGCCAACGTCCTGACTTTC. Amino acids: CASSEGQPGANVLTF.

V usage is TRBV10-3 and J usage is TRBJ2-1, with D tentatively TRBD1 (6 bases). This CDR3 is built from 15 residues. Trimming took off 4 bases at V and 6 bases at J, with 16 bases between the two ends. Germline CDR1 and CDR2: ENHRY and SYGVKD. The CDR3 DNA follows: TGTGCCATCAGTGTCAGTCAGGGGATCCTCAATGAGCAGTTCTTC. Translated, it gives CAISVSQGILNEQFF.

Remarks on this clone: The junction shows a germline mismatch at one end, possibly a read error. This chain's CDR3 is CASSFSEITEAFF. Written as DNA, the CDR3 is TGTGCTAGCAGCTTCTCAGAGATCACTGAAGCTTTCTTT. The rearrangement uses TRBV7-7 and TRBJ1-1; D remains ambiguous. Germline V gives CDR1 SSHAT, CDR2 FNYEAQ (reference sequence). The CDR3 contains 13 residues.

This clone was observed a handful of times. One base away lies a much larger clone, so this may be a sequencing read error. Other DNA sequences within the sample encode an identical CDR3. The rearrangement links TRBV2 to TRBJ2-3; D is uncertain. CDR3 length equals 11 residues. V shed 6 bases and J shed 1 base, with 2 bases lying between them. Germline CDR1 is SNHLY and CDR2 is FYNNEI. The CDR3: CASSRTDTQYF. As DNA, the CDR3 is TGTGCCAGCAGCCGCACAGATACGCAGTATTTT.

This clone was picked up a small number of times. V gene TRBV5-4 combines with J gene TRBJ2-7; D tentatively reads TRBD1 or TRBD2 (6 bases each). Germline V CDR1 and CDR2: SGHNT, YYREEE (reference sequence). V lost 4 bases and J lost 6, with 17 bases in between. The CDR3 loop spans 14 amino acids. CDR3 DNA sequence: TGTGCCAGCAGCATAGGGACACTGGGGGGCGAGCAGTACTTC. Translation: CASSIGTLGGEQYF.

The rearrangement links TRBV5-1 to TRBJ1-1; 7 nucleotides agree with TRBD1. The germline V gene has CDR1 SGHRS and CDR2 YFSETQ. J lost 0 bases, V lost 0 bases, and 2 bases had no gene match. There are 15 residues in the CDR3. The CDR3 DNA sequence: TGCGCCAGCAGCTTGGCCGGGACAGTGAACACTGAAGCTTTCTTT. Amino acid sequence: CASSLAGTVNTEAFF.

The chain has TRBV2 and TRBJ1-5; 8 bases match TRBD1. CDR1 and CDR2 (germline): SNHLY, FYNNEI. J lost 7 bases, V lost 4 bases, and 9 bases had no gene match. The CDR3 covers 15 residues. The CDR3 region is CASSGAGGAAQPQHF. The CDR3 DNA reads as TGTGCCAGCAGTGGAGCAGGGGGCGCAGCGCAGCCCCAGCATTTT.

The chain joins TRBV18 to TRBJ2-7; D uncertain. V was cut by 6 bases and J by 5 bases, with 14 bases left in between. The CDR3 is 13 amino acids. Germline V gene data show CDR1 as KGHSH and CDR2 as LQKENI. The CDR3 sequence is CASSPILVDEQYF. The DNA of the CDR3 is TGTGCCAGCTCTCCAATCCTGGTAGACGAGCAGTACTTC.

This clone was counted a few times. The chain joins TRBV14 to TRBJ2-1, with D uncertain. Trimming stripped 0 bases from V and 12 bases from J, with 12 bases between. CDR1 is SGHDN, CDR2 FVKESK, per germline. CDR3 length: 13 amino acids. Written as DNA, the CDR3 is TGTGCCAGCAGCCAAGAGGGGTTTCTCGGGCAGTTCTTC. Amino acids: CASSQEGFLGQFF.

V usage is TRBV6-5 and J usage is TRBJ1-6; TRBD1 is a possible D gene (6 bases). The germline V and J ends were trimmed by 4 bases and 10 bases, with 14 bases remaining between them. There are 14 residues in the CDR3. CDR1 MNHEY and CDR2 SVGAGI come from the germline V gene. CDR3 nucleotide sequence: TGTGCCAGCAGTTCGACAGGAATTCGATCACCCCTCCACTTT. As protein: CASSSTGIRSPLHF.

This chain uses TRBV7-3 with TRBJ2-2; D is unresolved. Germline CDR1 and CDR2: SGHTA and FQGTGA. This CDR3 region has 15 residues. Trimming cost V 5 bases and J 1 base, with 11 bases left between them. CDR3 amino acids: CASSLRVGNTGELFF. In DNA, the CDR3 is TGTGCCAGCAGCCTAAGGGTTGGGAACACCGGGGAGCTGTTTTTT.

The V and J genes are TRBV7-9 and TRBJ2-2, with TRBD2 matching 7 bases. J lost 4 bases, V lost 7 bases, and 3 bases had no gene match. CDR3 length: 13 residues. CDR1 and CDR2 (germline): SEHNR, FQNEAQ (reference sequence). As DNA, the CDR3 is TGTGCCAGCACGGCTAGCGGCACCGGGGAGCTGTTTTTT. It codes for CASTASGTGELFF.

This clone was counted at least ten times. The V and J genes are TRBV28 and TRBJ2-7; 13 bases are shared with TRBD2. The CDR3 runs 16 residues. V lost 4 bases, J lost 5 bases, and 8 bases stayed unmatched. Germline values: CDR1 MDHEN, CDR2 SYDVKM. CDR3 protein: CASSSLTSGRADEQYF. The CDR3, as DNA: TGTGCCAGCAGTTCCCTCACTAGCGGGAGGGCCGACGAGCAGTACTTC.

The CDR3 loop is CASGGYGVSSNQPQHF. The CDR3 nucleotides read TGTGCCAGCGGGGGTTACGGGGTTTCAAGCAATCAGCCCCAGCATTTT. This chain links TRBV28 with TRBJ1-5; tentatively, D is TRBD1 (5 bases). V was cut by 8 bases and J by 1 base, with 18 bases left in between. The germline gives CDR1 MDHEN, CDR2 SYDVKM. The CDR3 length is 16 residues.

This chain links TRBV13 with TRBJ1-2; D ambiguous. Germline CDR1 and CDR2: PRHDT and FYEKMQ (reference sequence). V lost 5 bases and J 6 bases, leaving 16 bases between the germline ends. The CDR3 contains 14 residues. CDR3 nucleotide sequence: TGTGCCAGCAGCCCTGGACGGTCGCGGGATGGCTACACCTTC. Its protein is CASSPGRSRDGYTF.

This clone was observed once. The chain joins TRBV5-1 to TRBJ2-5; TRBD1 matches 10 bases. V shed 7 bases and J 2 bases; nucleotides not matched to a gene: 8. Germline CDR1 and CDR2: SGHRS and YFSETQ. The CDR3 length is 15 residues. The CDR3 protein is CASGGGQGPQETQYF. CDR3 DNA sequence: TGCGCCAGCGGAGGGGGACAGGGGCCTCAAGAGACCCAGTACTTC. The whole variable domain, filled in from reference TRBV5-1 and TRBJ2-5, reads KAGVTQTPRYLIKTRGQQVTLSCSPISGHRSVSWYQQTPGQGLQFLFEYFSETQRNKGNFPGRFSGRQFSNSRSEMNVSTLELGDSALYLCASGGGQGPQETQYFGPGTRLLVL.

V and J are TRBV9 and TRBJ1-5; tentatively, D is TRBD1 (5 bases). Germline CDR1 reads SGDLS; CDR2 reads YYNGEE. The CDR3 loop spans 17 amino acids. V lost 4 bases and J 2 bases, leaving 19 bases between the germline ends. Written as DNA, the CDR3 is TGTGCCAGCAGCCGAGGGGCAGAACCGAGGGGCAATCAGCCCCAGCATTTT. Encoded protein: CASSRGAEPRGNQPQHF.

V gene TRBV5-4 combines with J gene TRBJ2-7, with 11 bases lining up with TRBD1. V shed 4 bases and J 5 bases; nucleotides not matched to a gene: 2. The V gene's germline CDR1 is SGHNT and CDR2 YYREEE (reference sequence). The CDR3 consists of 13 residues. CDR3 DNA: TGTGCCAGCAGCGGGACAGGGGGGGACGAGCAGTACTTC. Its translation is CASSGTGGDEQYF. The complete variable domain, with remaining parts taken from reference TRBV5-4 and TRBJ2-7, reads ETGVTQSPTHLIKTRGQQVTLRCSSQSGHNTVSWYQQALGQGPQFIFQYYREEENGRGNFPPRFSGLQFPNYSSELNVNALELDDSALYLCASSGTGGDEQYFGPGTRLTVT.

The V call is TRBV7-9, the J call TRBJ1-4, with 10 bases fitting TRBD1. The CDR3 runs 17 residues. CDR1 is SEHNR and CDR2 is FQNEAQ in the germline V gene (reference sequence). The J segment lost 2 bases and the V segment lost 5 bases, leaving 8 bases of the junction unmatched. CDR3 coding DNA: TGTGCCAGCAGCCTCCGACAGGGGGCGCTTACTAATGAAAAACTGTTTTTT. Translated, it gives CASSLRQGALTNEKLFF.

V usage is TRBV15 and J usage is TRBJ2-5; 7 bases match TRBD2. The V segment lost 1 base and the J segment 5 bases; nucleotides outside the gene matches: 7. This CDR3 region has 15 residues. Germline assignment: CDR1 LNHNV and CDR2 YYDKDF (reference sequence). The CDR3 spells CATSRGDGGGETQYF. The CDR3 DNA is TGTGCCACCAGCAGAGGAGATGGGGGAGGGGAGACCCAGTACTTC. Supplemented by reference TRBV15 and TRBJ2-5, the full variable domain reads DAMVIQNPRYQVTQFGKPVTLSCSQTLNHNVMYWYQQKSSQAPKLLFHYYDKDFNNEADTPDNFQSRRPNTSFCFLDIRSPGLGDTAMYLCATSRGDGGGETQYFGPGTRLLVL.

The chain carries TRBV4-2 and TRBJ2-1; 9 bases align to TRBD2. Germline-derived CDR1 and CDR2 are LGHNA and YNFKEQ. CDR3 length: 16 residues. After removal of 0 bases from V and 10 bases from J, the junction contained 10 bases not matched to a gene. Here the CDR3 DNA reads TGTGCCAGCAGCCAAGAAAGGGCGGGAGGGCCGTCCGAGCAGTTCTTC. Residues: CASSQERAGGPSEQFF.

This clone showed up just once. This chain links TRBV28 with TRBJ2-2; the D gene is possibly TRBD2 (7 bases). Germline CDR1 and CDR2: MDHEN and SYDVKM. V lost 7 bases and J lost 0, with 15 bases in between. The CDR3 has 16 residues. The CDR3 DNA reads TGTGCCAGCATCCAGGGGCTAGCGGCGAACACCGGGGAGCTGTTTTTT. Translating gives CASIQGLAANTGELFF.

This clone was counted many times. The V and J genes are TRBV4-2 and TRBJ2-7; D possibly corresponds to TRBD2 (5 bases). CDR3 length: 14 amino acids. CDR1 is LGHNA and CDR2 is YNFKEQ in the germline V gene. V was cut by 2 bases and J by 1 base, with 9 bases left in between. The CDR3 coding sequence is TGTGCCAGCAGCCAATTTACGGGGTCCTACGAGCAGTACTTC. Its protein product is CASSQFTGSYEQYF.

The DNA for the CDR3 is TGTGCCAGTAGTATTGGAATGGGTTTCACAGATACGCAGTATTTT. It specifies CASSIGMGFTDTQYF. The chain recombines TRBV19 with TRBJ2-3; no clear D gene. Germline V lookup: CDR1 LNHDA, CDR2 SQIVND (reference sequence). This CDR3 comprises 15 residues. With 3 bases removed from V and 2 bases from J, the gap between germline ends came to 12 bases.

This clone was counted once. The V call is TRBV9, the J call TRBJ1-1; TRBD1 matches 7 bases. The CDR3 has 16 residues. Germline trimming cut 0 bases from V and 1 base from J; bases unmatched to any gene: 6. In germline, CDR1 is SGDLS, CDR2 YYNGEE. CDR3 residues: CASSVGGGAENTEAFF. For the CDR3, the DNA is TGTGCCAGCAGCGTAGGAGGGGGCGCAGAGAACACTGAAGCTTTCTTT.

CDR3 protein: CASTTSGKETQYF. CDR3 in DNA: TGTGCCAGCACCACTAGCGGGAAGGAGACCCAGTACTTC. The V gene is TRBV6-5, the J gene TRBJ2-5, with TRBD2 identical over 10 bases. V gave up 7 bases and J gave up 5 bases; unmatched junction bases: 4. This CDR3 region has 13 residues. Germline CDR1 is MNHEY and CDR2 is SVGAGI.